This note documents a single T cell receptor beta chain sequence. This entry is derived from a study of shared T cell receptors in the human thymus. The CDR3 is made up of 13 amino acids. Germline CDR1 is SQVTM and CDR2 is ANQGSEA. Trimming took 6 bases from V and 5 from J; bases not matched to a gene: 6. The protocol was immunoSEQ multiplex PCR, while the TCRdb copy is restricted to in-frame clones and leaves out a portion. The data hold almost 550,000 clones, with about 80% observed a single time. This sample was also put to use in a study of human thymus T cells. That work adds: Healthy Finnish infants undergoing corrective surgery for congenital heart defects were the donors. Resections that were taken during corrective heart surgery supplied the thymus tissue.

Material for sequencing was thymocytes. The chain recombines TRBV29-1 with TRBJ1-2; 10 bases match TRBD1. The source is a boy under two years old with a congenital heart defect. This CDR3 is CSVGQGERYGYTF. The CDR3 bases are TGCAGCGTAGGACAGGGGGAACGGTATGGCTACACCTTC.